This T cell receptor (beta chain) was recovered during a study of blood T cells in healthy people across ages. This clonotype was seen only a few times. Donors were healthy Caucasian individuals from Russia aged roughly 6 to 90. Each sample gave at least 6 million isolated PBMCs. Primers used in a second PCR of about 7 to 11 cycles were a sample-barcoded 5' primer and a J-beta primer mix. Every cDNA molecule carried a tag from a template-switch adaptor bearing 12 random nucleotides. From the 5' RACE reads, TCRdb called clonotypes with MiXCR, one entry per CDR3 protein. Of some 1.5 million distinct CDR3 sequences listed, under 30% were seen once; the top ten hold about 7.7%. Sequenced sample: blood. This clonotype was obtained from a woman in her twenties or thirties in good health.

In DNA, the CDR3 is TGTGCCAGCAGTTATAACAGGGGGCCTGATCAGCCCCAGCATTTT. Its protein product is CASSYNRGPDQPQHF. The chain has TRBV6-5 and TRBJ1-5; the match to TRBD1 covers 9 bases. Germline loops: CDR1 MNHEY, CDR2 SVGAGI. The trim removed 3 bases at V and 5 bases at J, leaving 5 bases unmatched. This CDR3 has 15 residues.